Listed here are 15 T cell receptor beta chains from one sample, sequenced in a study of monozygotic twins with inflammatory bowel disease. TCRdb reanalyzed the 5' RACE reads and collapses them to one entry per CDR3 protein, without DNA. Here the sample table reports roughly 320,000 distinct CDR3 sequences. The specimen was blood. Every receptor here comes from a human donor with ulcerative colitis or Crohn's disease, or a healthy co-twin of an affected twin (not recorded which).

V usage is TRBV3-1 and J usage is TRBJ2-5; absent DNA, TCRdb's TRBD2 call cannot be checked. The CDR3 is made up of 15 amino acids. Germline CDR1 LGHDT, CDR2 YNNKEL (reference sequence). CDR3 region: CASSHKAGAVETQYF.

The chain combines TRBV27 with TRBJ2-7; the TCRdb call, TRBD1, lacks DNA for checking. The germline gives CDR1 MNHEY, CDR2 SMNVEV (reference sequence). The CDR3 spans 13 residues. CDR3 loop: CASRGASSYEQYF.

J is TRBJ1-2 and V is TRBV30. Germline lookup yields CDR1 GTSNPN and CDR2 SVGIG (reference sequence). CDR3 length equals 12 residues. The CDR3 loop is CAWSIVDYGYTF.

V gene TRBV15 combines with J gene TRBJ2-7; TCRdb calls TRBD1, which cannot be checked without DNA. Germline V gene data show CDR1 as LNHNV and CDR2 as YYDKDF (reference sequence). This CDR3 has 20 residues. This CDR3 reads CATSSTGLGRLRGNSYEQYF.

The chain carries TRBV28 and TRBJ2-2; the D call from TCRdb, TRBD1, cannot be confirmed without DNA. This CDR3 comprises 14 residues. Per the germline V gene, CDR1 is MDHEN and CDR2 is SYDVKM. This CDR3 is CASSAGGGTGELFF.

V and J are TRBV5-1 and TRBJ2-2. The CDR3 has 14 residues. Germline CDR1 and CDR2: SGHRS and YFSETQ. The CDR3 sequence: CASSLYTDTGELFF.

The chain couples TRBV27 to TRBJ2-3; the TRBD2 assignment by TCRdb is unverifiable without DNA. The germline CDR1 and CDR2 sequences are MNHEY and SMNVEV (reference sequence). This CDR3 contains 20 residues. Here the CDR3 reads CASSPRTSGGPGRGTDTQYF.

This chain links TRBV20-1 with TRBJ2-5; TCRdb calls TRBD2, which cannot be checked without DNA. Looked up from germline, CDR1 is DFQATT and CDR2 is SNEGSKA (reference sequence). The CDR3 extends over 13 amino acids. The CDR3 spells CSAVAGGRGTQYF.

The chain combines TRBV14 with TRBJ2-5. Germline assignment: CDR1 SGHDN and CDR2 FVKESK. There are 14 residues in the CDR3. This CDR3 reads CASSPGAVKKTQYF.

The CDR3 here is CASSLGPGASSYNEQFF. The rearrangement links TRBV11-2 to TRBJ2-1; TCRdb returns TRBD1, unconfirmable since there is no DNA. Germline loops: CDR1 SGHAT, CDR2 FQNNGV. There are 17 residues in the CDR3.

The chain couples TRBV3-1 to TRBJ1-3. In germline, CDR1 is LGHDT, CDR2 YNNKEL (reference sequence). This CDR3 comprises 16 residues. CDR3 sequence reads: CASSQDYRGFGNTIYF.

This CDR3 reads CASSLEGGSSDTQYF. The gene calls are TRBV5-1 and TRBJ2-3; TCRdb returns TRBD1, unconfirmable since there is no DNA. This CDR3 region has 15 residues. Germline values: CDR1 SGHRS, CDR2 YFSETQ.

The V call is TRBV5-1, the J call TRBJ2-5; TCRdb proposes TRBD2, but this gene call is untestable without DNA. Germline values: CDR1 SGHRS, CDR2 YFSETQ. The CDR3 has 15 residues. CDR3 sequence: CASSGSGGKEETQYF.

The J gene is TRBJ1-6, the V gene TRBV7-2; there is no DNA to check the TCRdb D call of TRBD1. The CDR3 covers 14 residues. Germline CDR1 is SGHTA and CDR2 is FQGNSA. This CDR3 is CASSPGTGPSPLHF.

The chain employs TRBV9 and TRBJ2-7; the TCRdb D gene call, TRBD1, has no DNA to confirm it. Germline CDR1 reads SGDLS; CDR2 reads YYNGEE. CDR3 length equals 14 residues. CDR3 region: CASSVDTSSYEQYF.